Here is one T cell receptor beta chain with its context. The specificity of this receptor is unknown. Qualities for individual bases were not recorded, and no much larger clone is one base off. The immunoSEQ Assay, a bias-controlled multiplex PCR, was used to amplify TCRbeta CDR3 regions from genomic DNA. The authors' pipeline ran thus. The number of nucleated cells in each sample was estimated by amplification of reference gene primers within the assay. To quantify the absolute abundance of each unique TCRbeta CDR3 rearrangement, sequence reads were collapsed and filtered. For each sample, productive Simpson clonality was calculated as the square root of Simpson's diversity index across productive rearrangements. In TCRdb, the immuneACCESS table is reduced to in-frame sequences with V and J assigned. These tables do not hold every clone; where another copy was compared, an unresolved V gene accounts for under half, and the others remain unexplained. V, J and clone size were drawn from that table, and D and trimming were deduced from the DNA. The sample table lists about 150,000 clones, around 82% of them with a count of one. Clones ranked in the top ten supply 11% of the sample.

Whole blood was collected in K2EDTA tubes by collaborating institutions according to the institutions' own protocols. For TCRbeta analysis, collaborators shipped samples in one of three forms: frozen whole blood, isolated PBMCs, or DNA extracted from either of those sample types. The data stem from a study of blood T cell repertoires in COVID-19 (dated by TCRdb to 2018 to 2020). Study-wide context: Samples from collaborators originated in the United States, Italy and Spain and spanned both the acute and convalescent phases of COVID-19. The prospective study material was composed of cDNA or gDNA derived from T cells, B-cell-depleted T cells, or PBMCs. Subjects who had been exposed to COVID-19, were actively infected with it, or had recovered from it provided the deeply sampled blood TCRbeta repertoires that made up the dataset. The repertoires were made available in a free public database intended to serve as a resource for research on the immune response to SARS-CoV-2. Samples came from the ongoing ImmuneRACE study (first 160 participants) plus 1,254 subjects from 6 global collaborators. The sample metadata nearly always contained a de-identified subject ID, COVID-19 status, age in years and sex. Where HLA class I and class II types were available, the types were taken from metadata supplied by the sample provider, not from assay-based typing.

Broad study findings and their caveats: How much clinical and demographic metadata was included differed by source and by participant, and the metadata was provided uncurated.

The sequencing input was peripheral blood. The TCR comes from a man between 65 and 85 years old with active or convalescent COVID-19.

The CDR3 is CASSLSGGQTEAFF. The DNA is TGTGCCAGCAGTTTATCGGGGGGTCAGACTGAAGCTTTCTTT. The chain is made from TRBV28 and TRBJ1-1, and perhaps TRBD1 as D gene, on 5 matching bases. CDR1 and CDR2 were assigned from the germline V gene as MDHEN and SYDVKM. Trimming at the junction amounts to 1 base on V and 5 bases on J, and the germline ends lie 11 bases apart. Measured from the cysteine to the phenylalanine, the CDR3 is 14 residues long. Only the CDR3 DNA is retained, 42 bases long and in frame from the first base.